Listed below are T cell receptor beta chains from one sample, sequenced in a study of blood T cell repertoires in COVID-19. Only in-frame clones appear in the TCRdb table, and some are missing; sequencing was by immunoSEQ multiplex PCR. Altogether 150,000 or so clones are present, over 75% being singletons, with the ten largest covering around 2.9%. The sequenced sample was PBMCs or T cells enriched from blood (not recorded which). All receptors derive from a woman aged 45-65 years who had recovered from COVID-19. Both conserved end residues are part of each CDR3. D genes are given only for firm matches. Clone size is stated in some rows and not others, as once, few, many or a class when expanded.

TRBJ2-1 TRBD2 TRBV7-6 NA CASSKTSGGFNEQFF TGTGCCAGCAGCAAGACTAGCGGGGGCTTCAATGAGCAGTTCTTC
TRBJ1-6 NA TRBV27 NA CASSLDWAAGRGSPLHF TGTGCCAGCAGTTTAGATTGGGCGGCAGGGCGAGGTTCACCCCTCCACTTT
TRBJ2-1 TRBD1 TRBV10-1 medium-sized CASSAGTGESYNEQFF TGCGCCAGCAGTGCCGGGACAGGGGAATCCTACAATGAGCAGTTCTTC
TRBJ2-1 NA TRBV5-1 NA CASRGGTADNEQFF TGCGCCAGCAGGGGCGGGACAGCGGACAATGAGCAGTTCTTC
TRBJ1-5 TRBD1 TRBV29-1 NA CSVITGTGNQPQHF TGCAGCGTAATTACCGGGACAGGCAATCAGCCCCAGCATTTT
TRBJ2-5 TRBD1 TRBV5-4 NA CASSFLIPGTGGVETQYF TGTGCCAGCAGCTTCTTAATTCCCGGGACAGGGGGCGTGGAGACCCAGTACTTC
TRBJ2-7 TRBD1 TRBV10-3 NA CATEDRGYEQYF TGTGCCACGGAGGACAGGGGGTACGAGCAGTACTTC
TRBJ2-7 NA TRBV7-2 NA CASSLDSNYEQYF TGTGCCAGCAGCTTAGACAGCAACTACGAGCAGTACTTC
TRBJ2-2 NA TRBV11-3 few CASSFSVTGELFF TGTGCCAGCAGCTTTTCTGTAACCGGGGAGCTGTTTTTT
TRBJ2-3 TRBD2 TRBV11-2 NA CASSLASGVTDTQYF TGTGCCAGCAGCTTAGCTAGCGGAGTCACAGATACGCAGTATTTT
TRBJ2-5 NA TRBV9 few CASSPQLGPPETQYF TGTGCCAGCAGCCCTCAGTTGGGCCCCCCGGAGACCCAGTACTTC
TRBJ1-3 NA TRBV28 NA CASSLFLTDSGNTIYF TGTGCCAGCAGTTTATTCCTGACTGACTCTGGAAACACCATATATTTT
TRBJ1-1 TRBD1 TRBV10-3 NA CAISRDRGNTEAFF TGTGCCATCAGTCGGGACAGGGGGAACACTGAAGCTTTCTTT
TRBJ1-2 NA TRBV29-1 NA CSVGIGQNYGYTF TGCAGCGTTGGTATCGGACAGAACTATGGCTACACCTTC
TRBJ1-2 NA TRBV12-3/TRBV12-4 NA CASSQNTPYGYTF TGTGCCAGCAGTCAAAATACACCTTATGGCTACACCTTC
TRBJ1-5 NA TRBV10-3 once CAISRQEEQPQHF TGTGCCATCAGCAGACAGGAGGAGCAGCCCCAGCATTTT
TRBJ2-7 TRBD1 TRBV4-2 NA CASSQVPGQTYEQYF TGTGCCAGCAGCCAAGTCCCGGGACAGACCTACGAGCAGTACTTC
TRBJ2-7 NA TRBV2 NA CASRDIPGEQYF TGTGCCAGCAGAGACATACCGGGGGAGCAGTACTTC
TRBJ2-6 TRBD1 TRBV18 NA CASSLFKRSRDRFLGTNVLTF TGTGCCAGCTCACTCTTTAAGAGATCCCGGGACAGGTTTCTGGGCACCAACGTCCTGACTTTC
TRBJ2-1 TRBD2 TRBV5-1 NA CASSPYGLALEQFF TGCGCCAGCAGCCCTTACGGACTAGCGCTTGAGCAGTTCTTC
TRBJ2-3 NA TRBV18 NA CASSQRAGDTQYF TGTGCCAGCTCACAGAGAGCAGGGGATACGCAGTATTTT
TRBJ2-6 NA TRBV9 NA CASSVISGANVLTF TGTGCCAGCAGCGTAATATCTGGGGCCAACGTCCTGACTTTC
TRBJ1-1 NA TRBV18 NA CASSFDRNTEAFF TGTGCCAGCTCGTTCGACAGGAACACTGAAGCTTTCTTT
TRBJ1-2 NA TRBV27 NA CASSLGRDYGYTF TGTGCCAGCAGTTTGGGCCGAGACTATGGCTACACCTTC
TRBJ2-1 TRBD2 TRBV5-4 NA CASSRRLAGMREQFF TGTGCCAGCAGCAGAAGACTAGCGGGGATGAGGGAGCAGTTCTTC
TRBJ2-1 TRBD1 TRBV19 NA CASSVTGRPSWFF TGTGCCAGTAGTGTGACAGGGCGACCTTCGTGGTTCTTC
TRBJ2-2 TRBD2 TRBV5-5 NA CASSLRFGGLAVANTGELFF TGTGCCAGCAGCTTGAGATTCGGCGGGCTAGCGGTTGCGAACACCGGGGAGCTGTTTTTT
TRBJ1-5 TRBD1 TRBV18 NA CASSVQGNDQPQHF TGTGCCAGCTCAGTACAGGGGAATGATCAGCCCCAGCATTTT
TRBJ2-1 TRBD1 TRBV25-1 NA CASSDRSGTGGLEQFF TGTGCCAGCAGTGATCGGTCCGGGACAGGGGGCCTTGAGCAGTTCTTC
TRBJ1-2 NA TRBV5-1 NA CASSLTEANYGYTF TGCGCCAGCAGCTTGACCGAGGCCAACTATGGCTACACCTTC
TRBJ1-1 TRBD1 TRBV9 NA CASSPSPKQGAEAFF TGTGCCAGCAGCCCGAGCCCAAAACAGGGGGCTGAAGCTTTCTTT
TRBJ2-1 NA TRBV19 NA CASSPLSYNEQFF TGTGCCAGTAGTCCTCTCTCCTACAATGAGCAGTTCTTC
TRBJ1-6 NA TRBV19 NA CASSIGVVQGWNSPLHF TGTGCCAGTAGTATCGGGGTGGTACAGGGATGGAATTCACCCCTCCACTTT
TRBJ2-2 TRBD2 TRBV7-9 few CASSPRVTSGENTGELFF TGTGCCAGCAGCCCAAGGGTGACTAGCGGGGAAAACACCGGGGAGCTGTTTTTT
TRBJ1-5 NA TRBV10-2 NA CASSESQGTQPQHF TGCGCCAGCAGTGAGTCGCAGGGTACTCAGCCCCAGCATTTT
TRBJ2-5 NA TRBV2 NA CASEQSTRTQYF TGTGCCAGCGAACAGAGCACCCGGACCCAGTACTTC
TRBJ2-7 TRBD2 TRBV4-1 NA CASSLTTSGAEEQYF TGCGCCAGCAGCCTGACGACTAGCGGGGCCGAAGAGCAGTACTTC
TRBJ2-3 TRBD2 TRBV5-1 NA CASSTGLGSTSTDTQYF TGCGCCAGCAGCACGGGACTAGGATCAACTAGCACAGATACGCAGTATTTT
TRBJ1-5 NA TRBV7-8 NA CASSFGGNQPQHF TGTGCCAGCAGCTTTGGAGGGAATCAGCCCCAGCATTTT
TRBJ1-5 TRBD1 TRBV19 few CASRRQGAGNQPQHF TGTGCCAGCCGACGCCAGGGGGCAGGCAATCAGCCCCAGCATTTT
TRBJ1-2 NA TRBV10-2 NA CASSDGGHGRGVYGYTF TGCGCCAGCAGTGATGGGGGACACGGACGAGGCGTCTATGGCTACACCTTC
TRBJ1-6 NA TRBV5-8 NA CASSLRQGNSPLHF TGTGCCAGCAGCTTGCGGCAGGGGAATTCACCCCTCCACTTT
TRBJ2-7 TRBD2 TRBV13 NA CASSPPRLAGGAYEQYF TGTGCCAGCAGCCCTCCCCGTTTAGCGGGAGGGGCCTACGAGCAGTACTTC
TRBJ1-6 NA TRBV11-3 NA CASSLLGQGLDSPLHF TGTGCCAGCAGCTTATTGGGGCAGGGGTTGGATTCACCCCTCCACTTT
TRBJ1-1 NA TRBV13 NA CASSPRSMNTEAFF TGTGCCAGCAGCCCAAGGAGTATGAACACTGAAGCTTTCTTT
TRBJ2-7 NA TRBV7-9 NA CASSYSGDEQYF TGTGCCAGCAGCTATTCGGGGGACGAGCAGTACTTC
TRBJ2-7 NA TRBV5-5 NA CASSLGSGAYEQYF TGTGCCAGCAGCTTGGGGTCGGGGGCCTACGAGCAGTACTTC
TRBJ2-1 NA TRBV5-4 NA CASSFERAQFF TGTGCCAGCAGCTTCGAGAGGGCCCAGTTCTTC
TRBJ1-2 TRBD1 TRBV27 NA CASSEKRQGWYGYTF TGTGCCAGCAGTGAAAAAAGACAGGGTTGGTATGGCTACACCTTC
TRBJ2-7 TRBD1 TRBV9 NA CASSVGGQSTYEQYF TGTGCCAGCAGCGTAGGGGGACAGTCCACCTACGAGCAGTACTTC
TRBJ1-2 NA TRBV5-1 NA CASSLKGPLSYGYTF TGCGCCAGCAGCTTAAAGGGGCCACTGAGCTATGGCTACACCTTC
TRBJ2-5 TRBD2 TRBV5-1 once CASSPGTSGGGETQYF TGCGCCAGCAGCCCAGGGACTAGCGGGGGAGGAGAGACCCAGTACTTC
TRBJ2-2 NA TRBV5-4 NA CASSPDSITPGELFF TGTGCCAGCAGCCCAGACTCCATAACCCCCGGGGAGCTGTTTTTT
TRBJ1-1 TRBD1 TRBV13 once CASSQGQGLNTEAFF TGTGCCAGCAGCCAGGGACAGGGACTGAACACTGAAGCTTTCTTT